Below, 29 T cell receptor beta chains from the same sample are listed, as sequenced in a study of T cells in Graves' hyperthyroidism and ophthalmopathy. The investigators amplified TCR beta CDR3 regions from RNA transcripts. The study used the HTBI primer set for a first-round RT-PCR of the TCR CDR3. MiXCR was run by TCRdb on the multiplex PCR reads, yielding one entry per CDR3 protein. The sample carries about 250,000 distinct CDR3 sequences, around 20% recorded once. The sample taken for sequencing was blood. All receptors come from a man aged 30-40 years with Graves' ophthalmopathy.

This clonotype was seen repeatedly, ten times or more. The V gene is TRBV11-3, the J gene TRBJ2-5; no clear D gene. This CDR3 spans 12 amino acids. CDR1 and CDR2 from the germline V gene are SGHNT and YENEEA. V lost 0 bases and J lost 4, with 3 bases in between. CDR3 residues: CASSLEGETQYF. Written as DNA, the CDR3 is TGTGCCAGCAGCTTAGAGGGAGAGACCCAGTACTTC. The full variable domain, rest sourced from reference TRBV11-3 and TRBJ2-5, is EAGVVQSPRYKIIEKKQPVAFWCNPISGHNTLYWYLQNLGQGPELLIRYENEEAVDDSQLPKDRFSAERLKGVDSTLKIQPAELGDSAVYLCASSLEGETQYFGPGTRLLVL.

This clonotype came up many times. The J gene is TRBJ2-7, the V gene TRBV11-2, with D perhaps matching TRBD1 (6 bases). The CDR3 loop spans 14 amino acids. Per germline, CDR1 SGHAT and CDR2 FQNNGV. V lost 4 bases and J 2 bases, leaving 12 bases between the germline ends. The CDR3 sequence is CASSSSGGTYEQYF. DNA of the CDR3: TGTGCCAGCAGCTCCTCTGGGGGCACCTACGAGCAGTACTTC.

Many counts were recorded for this clonotype. The J gene is TRBJ2-7, the V gene TRBV6-1; D is possibly TRBD1 (6 bases). Germline CDR1 MNHNS, CDR2 SASEGT. The germline V and J ends were trimmed by 5 bases and 0 bases, with 14 bases remaining between them. This CDR3 comprises 15 residues. CDR3 protein: CASSRVAGDSYEQYF. The DNA for the CDR3 is TGTGCCAGCAGTCGAGTGGCAGGGGACTCCTACGAGCAGTACTTC.

The CDR3 coding sequence is TGCAGTGTTCTTCCGACTAGCGGGAGAGTTATAGGAGGGACAGATACGCAGTATTTT. Translation: CSVLPTSGRVIGGTDTQYF. The chain couples TRBV20-1 to TRBJ2-3, with 12 bases that match TRBD2. Trimming at V came to 7 bases and at J to 3 bases, leaving 20 bases not matched to a gene. Germline values: CDR1 DFQATT, CDR2 SNEGSKA (reference sequence). This CDR3 is 19 amino acids long.

This clonotype was observed at least ten times. V gene TRBV2 combines with J gene TRBJ2-1, with D unclear. CDR3 length: 15 residues. Per germline, CDR1 SNHLY and CDR2 FYNNEI. Trimming removed 4 bases at V and 0 bases at J, with 10 bases between. The CDR3 nucleotides are TGTGCCAGCAGTGGGGGAAGGAGCTCCTACAATGAGCAGTTCTTC. It yields the protein CASSGGRSSYNEQFF. Based on the CDR3 plus reference TRBV2 and TRBJ2-1, the full variable domain is EPEVTQTPSHQVTQMGQEVILRCVPISNHLYFYWYRQILGQKVEFLVSFYNNEISEKSEIFDDQFSVERPDGSNFTLKIRSTKLEDSAMYFCASSGGRSSYNEQFFGPGTRLTVL.

Comments on this clonotype: Just one base apart from a much larger clone, this may be a read error. The chain is built from TRBV3-1 and TRBJ1-1; D gene unclear. This CDR3 is built from 14 residues. In germline, CDR1 is LGHDT, CDR2 YNNKEL (reference sequence). CDR3 nucleotides: TGTGCCAGCAGCCCGATACTAGGGAACACTGAAGCTCTCTTT. Protein product: CASSPILGNTEALF.

This CDR3 is CASSIASGSEQYF. CDR3 coding DNA: TGTGCCAGTAGTATAGCTAGCGGGAGCGAGCAGTACTTC. This rearrangement joins TRBV19 to TRBJ2-7; 10 bases match TRBD2. With 1 base clipped from V and 6 bases from J, the junction kept 0 bases outside the gene matches. The CDR3 length is 13 residues. Germline CDR1 LNHDA, CDR2 SQIVND (reference sequence).

CDR3 DNA sequence: TGTGCCAGCTGGTCTGACAGGGGCCGGTACAATGAGCAGTTCTTC. Its translation: CASWSDRGRYNEQFF. The J gene is TRBJ2-1, the V gene TRBV28; 8 positions agree with TRBD1. Germline V gives CDR1 MDHEN, CDR2 SYDVKM. CDR3 length: 15 residues. The junction had 10 bases not matched to a gene; V was cut back by 8 bases and J by 4 bases.

In the case of this clonotype: Germline is not matched at one junction end, which may reflect a read error. The genes are TRBV28 and TRBJ2-3, with TRBD2 matching over 7 bases. The CDR3 has 15 residues. CDR1 is MDHEN and CDR2 is SYDVKM in the germline V gene. The CDR3 loop is CAGRLGGVSTDTQYF. For the CDR3, the DNA is TGTGCCGGCAGACTTGGGGGGGTAAGCACAGATACGCAGTATTTT.

This clonotype was seen at least ten times. The chain uses TRBV11-2 and TRBJ2-7, with D possibly being TRBD2 (6 bases). Trimming pared 5 bases from V and 0 bases from J, leaving 14 bases between. This CDR3 region has 15 residues. The germline gives CDR1 SGHAT, CDR2 FQNNGV. This CDR3 reads CASSPSDGSSYEQYF. CDR3 coding DNA: TGTGCCAGCAGCCCGTCGGACGGGAGCTCCTACGAGCAGTACTTC.

A remark on this clonotype: Sequence at one end of the junction differs from germline and may be a read error. V usage is TRBV11-3 and J usage is TRBJ2-1; 7 bases are shared with TRBD2. The CDR3 consists of 13 residues. Germline CDR1 SGHNT, CDR2 YENEEA. Here the CDR3 reads CASRGGRGNGQFF. The CDR3 DNA reads as TGTGCCAGCAGGGGCGGGAGAGGTAATGGGCAGTTCTTC.

This clonotype has only a few counts. CDR3 in amino acids: CASSLRFAGELFF. CDR3 bases: TGTGCCAGCAGCTTAAGGTTCGCCGGGGAGCTGTTTTTT. The gene calls are TRBV11-2 and TRBJ2-2; no clear D. Germline CDR1 and CDR2: SGHAT and FQNNGV. V dropped 2 bases and J dropped 6 bases, with 7 bases sitting between them. This CDR3 comprises 13 residues.

This clonotype was counted at least ten times. The junction differs from germline at one of its ends, possibly a read error. The chain is built from TRBV7-9 and TRBJ2-3; D is possibly TRBD2 (5 bases). The CDR3 consists of 16 residues. Per the germline V gene, CDR1 is SEHNR and CDR2 is FQNEAQ (reference sequence). The CDR3 DNA follows: TGTACCAGCAGCGGCGGAGTGGTGGCTAACACAGATACGCAGTATTTT. Encoded protein: CTSSGGVVANTDTQYF.

This clonotype was counted many times. This rearrangement joins TRBV11-3 to TRBJ2-4; D may correspond to TRBD1 or TRBD2 (5 bases each). V lost 0 bases to trimming and J lost 0 bases, with 9 bases between them. The CDR3 covers 16 residues. Germline CDR1 is SGHNT and CDR2 is YENEEA. CDR3 protein: CASSLERGVAKNIQYF. CDR3 DNA: TGTGCCAGCAGCTTAGAGAGGGGAGTAGCCAAAAACATTCAGTACTTC.

The rearrangement joins TRBV3-1 to TRBJ2-7, with D perhaps TRBD2 (5 bases). The V end lost 8 bases, the J end lost 5 bases, and 22 bases lay between the germline ends. This CDR3 has 15 residues. Germline lookup yields CDR1 LGHDT and CDR2 YNNKEL (reference sequence). CDR3 sequence (DNA): TGTGCCAGCGAAAAACGCGGAGAGGGCCTCAACGAGCAGTACTTC. It translates to CASEKRGEGLNEQYF.

V usage is TRBV15 and J usage is TRBJ2-3, with 7 bases that match TRBD2. There are 17 residues in the CDR3. Germline V gene lookup returns CDR1 LNHNV and CDR2 YYDKDF (reference sequence). Trimming at V came to 0 bases and at J to 0 bases, leaving 6 bases not matched to a gene. The CDR3 loop reads CATSREGTTGSTDTQYF. For the CDR3, the DNA is TGTGCCACCAGCAGAGAGGGGACTACAGGTAGCACAGATACGCAGTATTTT.

This clonotype has just a few counts. The gene calls are TRBV12-3 or TRBV12-4 and TRBJ2-3, with D possibly called TRBD1 or TRBD2 (5 bases each). This CDR3 has 13 amino acids. V was shortened by 7 bases and J by 1 base, with 9 bases between the two germline ends. CDR3 sequence (DNA): TGTGCCAGCAAAAGGGGAGGCACAGATACGCAGTATTTT. Protein sequence: CASKRGGTDTQYF.

In this sample, this clonotype turned up once. The V and J genes are TRBV19 and TRBJ1-1; 7 bases are shared with TRBD1. Trimming cost V 1 base and J 5 bases; bases outside gene matches: 4. Germline CDR1 is LNHDA and CDR2 is SQIVND (reference sequence). CDR3 length: 14 residues. DNA of the CDR3: TGTGCCAGTAGTATAGGACAGGGACTTACTGAAGCTTTCTTT. Translated, it gives CASSIGQGLTEAFF.

The chain couples TRBV9 to TRBJ2-2; D remains ambiguous. Germline V gene sequence: CDR1 SGDLS, CDR2 YYNGEE. The CDR3 totals 15 residues. Trimming shortened V by 0 bases and J by 2 bases, and 8 bases separated the two germline ends. The chain's CDR3 is CASSVGSDNTGELFF. The CDR3 coding sequence is TGTGCCAGCAGCGTAGGGAGCGATAACACCGGGGAGCTGTTTTTT.

This chain links TRBV20-1 with TRBJ2-2; D may match TRBD1 or TRBD2 (5 bases each). The CDR3 spans 15 residues. V lost 2 bases and J 3 bases, leaving 13 bases between the germline ends. Germline CDR1 reads DFQATT; CDR2 reads SNEGSKA (reference sequence). CDR3 loop: CSARTPGRDTGELFF. The CDR3 DNA reads as TGCAGTGCTAGAACTCCGGGGCGGGACACCGGGGAGCTGTTTTTT.

The table lists this clonotype with a few counts. V and J are TRBV2 and TRBJ2-1; D is perhaps TRBD1 or TRBD2 (5 bases each). V was clipped by 3 bases and J by 7 bases, with 22 bases between them. Per germline, CDR1 SNHLY and CDR2 FYNNEI. The CDR3 runs to 17 residues. The CDR3 coding sequence is TGTGCCAGCAGTGATTTTAAGGGACCACGGAGCCAAAATGAGCAGTTCTTC. Its translation is CASSDFKGPRSQNEQFF.

This clonotype was seen at least ten times. The rearrangement links TRBV2 to TRBJ1-5; D unresolved. The V gene's germline CDR1 is SNHLY and CDR2 FYNNEI. V dropped 2 bases and J dropped 0 bases, with 8 bases sitting between them. The CDR3 contains 15 residues. This CDR3 is CASSEFNYSNQPQHF. In DNA form, the CDR3 reads TGTGCCAGCAGTGAATTTAATTATAGCAATCAGCCCCAGCATTTT. The variable domain in full, with the rest retrieved from reference TRBV2 and TRBJ1-5, is EPEVTQTPSHQVTQMGQEVILRCVPISNHLYFYWYRQILGQKVEFLVSFYNNEISEKSEIFDDQFSVERPDGSNFTLKIRSTKLEDSAMYFCASSEFNYSNQPQHFGDGTRLSIL.

CDR3 sequence reads: CSARVPDSQTDTQYF. In DNA, the CDR3 is TGCAGTGCTAGAGTACCGGACTCCCAAACAGATACGCAGTATTTT. This rearrangement joins TRBV20-1 to TRBJ2-3; maybe TRBD2 (5 bases). The CDR3 has 15 residues. CDR1 is DFQATT, CDR2 SNEGSKA, per germline (reference sequence). With 1 base removed from V and 3 bases from J, the gap between germline ends came to 14 bases.

The rearrangement uses TRBV12-3 or TRBV12-4 and TRBJ1-2, with D uncertain. The CDR3 consists of 13 residues. V lost 4 bases and J lost 3, with 9 bases in between. The CDR3 coding sequence is TGTGCCAGCAGTTCGACCGGAGACTATGGCTACACCTTC. Its protein is CASSSTGDYGYTF.

This chain joins TRBV10-3 and TRBJ1-2; tentatively, D is TRBD1 (6 bases). Trimming took 6 bases from V and 1 from J, leaving 12 bases between them. This CDR3 is 14 amino acids long. Germline CDR1 reads ENHRY; CDR2 reads SYGVKD. Here the CDR3 DNA reads TGTGCCATCAGGTCCGGGGGCAGTAACTATGGCTACACCTTC. Residues: CAIRSGGSNYGYTF.

This clonotype was seen at least ten times. The chain uses TRBV5-1 and TRBJ1-2; D is perhaps TRBD1 (6 bases). V shed 4 bases and J shed 8 bases, with 15 bases lying between them. In germline, CDR1 is SGHRS, CDR2 YFSETQ. This CDR3 is 13 amino acids long. The CDR3 DNA reads TGCGCCAGCAGCCAGGAACCAGGGGTCGGCTACACCTTC. As protein: CASSQEPGVGYTF.

The chain recombines TRBV11-2 with TRBJ1-1; D is possibly TRBD1 (6 bases). CDR1 is SGHAT, CDR2 FQNNGV, per germline. V lost 5 bases, J lost 12 bases, and 19 bases lay in between. CDR3 length: 13 residues. CDR3 bases: TGTGCCAGCAGCCCCCGGAGAGGGGGTGGTACTTTCTTT. This codes for CASSPRRGGGTFF.

In this sample, this clonotype turned up many times. The chain combines TRBV7-2 with TRBJ2-1, with D unclear. Germline V lookup: CDR1 SGHTA, CDR2 FQGNSA. Trimming removed 1 base at V and 5 bases at J, with 6 bases between. This CDR3 comprises 13 residues. The CDR3 nucleotides are TGTGCCAGCAGCTTAGGACTCAACAATGAGCAGTTCTTC. Translation gives CASSLGLNNEQFF.

The chain is built from TRBV6-1 and TRBJ2-2; D is possibly TRBD2 (6 bases). Trimming took off 5 bases at V and 0 bases at J, with 13 bases between the two ends. Germline CDR1 MNHNS, CDR2 SASEGT. The CDR3 has 16 residues. CDR3 loop: CASSLTGTSNTGELFF. CDR3 bases: TGTGCCAGCAGTCTAACCGGGACTTCGAACACCGGGGAGCTGTTTTTT.